The clone carrying this T cell receptor (beta chain) has a count of ten or more. Its antigen is unknown. This sample is part of a study of T cells after yellow fever vaccination. The study made its TCR cDNA through 5'RACE template switching. That step introduced a universal primer site along with UMIs. TCRdb reprocessed the 5' RACE reads with MiXCR, giving one entry per CDR3 protein. This sample carries some 300,000 distinct CDR3 sequences, 7.5% to 9% of them seen once, and the ten largest clones take 3% to 4%. Regarding the study as a whole: Peak timing came faster in the weaker secondary response, day 5 versus 15.

Per the germline V gene, CDR1 is MGHRA and CDR2 is YSYEKL. Trimming shortened V by 0 bases and J by 2 bases, and 14 bases separated the two germline ends. The CDR3 contains 17 residues. The receptor was derived from a man aged 18 to 30 who received the YFV17D yellow fever vaccine. The material was CD4+ T cells sorted from PBMCs, obtained 5 days after the yellow fever booster vaccination. The chain recombines TRBV4-1 with TRBJ1-3, with D unclear. CDR3 nucleotide sequence: TGCGCCAGCAGCCAAGATACGGCCGCTTCGGCTGGAAACACCATATATTTT. As protein: CASSQDTAASAGNTIYF.